Below are 2 T cell receptor beta chains sequenced from a single sample in a study of T cells after posttransplantation cyclophosphamide. Libraries were prepared by immunoSEQ multiplex PCR; TCRdb keeps only in-frame clonotypes and omits some of them. The repertoire consists of 700 to 950 clones, none detected only once. Busulfan-fludarabine conditioning, marrow transplant, and cyclophosphamide on days +3 and +4 were administered. The sample was PBMCs, taken after allogeneic stem cell transplant with posttransplant cyclophosphamide. The receptors were gathered from a male patient in his 30s who received an allogeneic stem cell transplant from a related donor, was CMV-positive, and had no GVHD. The graft donor may have contributed some T cells.

Judged by abundance, this clone is medium-sized. The chain employs TRBV4-3 and TRBJ2-7; the match to TRBD2 covers 10 bases. The trim removed 0 bases at V and 5 bases at J, leaving 7 bases unmatched. Germline lookup yields CDR1 LGHNA and CDR2 YSLEER. The CDR3 extends over 16 amino acids. CDR3 sequence reads: CASSQDYPSGRHEQYF. CDR3 DNA: TGCGCCAGCAGCCAAGATTACCCTAGCGGGAGACACGAGCAGTACTTC.

This clone rates as medium-sized. The rearrangement joins TRBV7-6 to TRBJ2-3, with TRBD2 identical over 7 bases. CDR1 and CDR2 from the germline V gene are SGHVS and FNYEAQ. This CDR3 spans 16 amino acids. Trimming cost V 5 bases and J 4 bases; bases outside gene matches: 12. The CDR3 DNA follows: TGTGCCAGCAGCAGTCGTCGGGGGAGGGTCGCAGATACGCAGTATTTT. Translation: CASSSRRGRVADTQYF.